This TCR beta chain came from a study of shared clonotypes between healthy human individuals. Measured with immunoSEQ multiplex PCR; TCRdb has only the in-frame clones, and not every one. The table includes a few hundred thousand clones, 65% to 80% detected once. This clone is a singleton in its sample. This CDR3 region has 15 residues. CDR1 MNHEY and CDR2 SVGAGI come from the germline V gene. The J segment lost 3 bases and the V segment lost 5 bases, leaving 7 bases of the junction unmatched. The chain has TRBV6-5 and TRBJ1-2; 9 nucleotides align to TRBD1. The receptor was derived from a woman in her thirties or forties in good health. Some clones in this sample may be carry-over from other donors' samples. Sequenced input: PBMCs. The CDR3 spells CASSNPGQGHYGYTF. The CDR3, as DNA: TGTGCCAGCAGTAACCCGGGACAGGGCCACTATGGCTACACCTTC.